This TCR beta chain appears in the sequencing data of a study of early T cells in non-severe SARS-CoV-2 infection (dated by TCRdb to about 2021). In the study overall: TCR sequencing used bulk RNA from unsorted whole blood, so alpha and beta chains could not be paired.

Points on this clonotype: Its antigen remains unidentified. No much larger clone is present one base from it, and per-base qualities are unavailable.

V gives up 7 bases and J gives up 1 base, and the segment between their germline ends measures 10 bases. The CDR3 holds 14 amino acids from the cysteine to the phenylalanine. The only DNA kept is the CDR3, 42 bases in frame from the first base. The protocol used for the library was 5' RACE. TCRdb records NextSeq 500 as the sequencer. Unique molecular identifiers were attached to individual cDNA molecules in the TCR library protocol so that sequencing error and PCR bias could be corrected. Sequencing covered both TCR alpha and beta chains, and within each sample the abundances of alpha and beta sequences were tightly co-correlated. The original pipeline was this. Decombinator V4 was used to annotate TCR sequences for V gene, J gene and CDR3. Expanded TCRs were defined as changing significantly between any two time points under a Poisson model with p below 0.0001. Abundances of TCRs were expressed as counts per million after normalisation to the total number of TCRs sequenced in each sample. MAIT TCRs were defined by TRAV1-2 paired with TRAJ12, TRAJ20 or TRAJ33, and iNKT TCRs by TRAV10 paired with TRAJ18. VDJdb, accessed 1 November 2021, was searched for CMV, EBV and SARS-CoV-2 annotated TCRs, excluding TCRs annotated for multiple antigens. Using fastp at Q25 and MiXCR, TCRdb reprocessed the public reads and kept productive beta chains. Under each unique CDR3 protein, matching rows form one entry showing the most common genes and DNA. TCRdb's processing, not the authors', yielded these V and J calls. Within this sample are 50,000 to 65,000 distinct CDR3 sequences, with around 14% of them counted one time only. The top ten clonotypes cover more than 3.5% of the sample.

On the study overall, not on this receptor specifically: VDJdb matching was skewed toward anti-spike CD8 responses and likely underestimated virus-specific expansions by missing private and CD4 specificities.

The study was a case-control design nested within a healthcare worker cohort in London, UK, with weekly nasopharyngeal swab PCR tests and blood sampling. Healthcare workers were recruited between 23 and 31 March 2020, during the week of the UK lockdown, and were followed weekly for up to roughly 15 weeks. The sequence came from an adult who was a healthcare worker with PCR-confirmed SARS-CoV-2 infection or an uninfected control (not recorded which). Sequencing input: whole blood. The chain is encoded by TRBV12-3 or TRBV12-4 joined to TRBJ2-2, with no confident D gene call. The DNA is TGTGCCAGCACCGACGGCAGGAACACCGGGGAGCTGTTTTTT. This is translated as CASTDGRNTGELFF.